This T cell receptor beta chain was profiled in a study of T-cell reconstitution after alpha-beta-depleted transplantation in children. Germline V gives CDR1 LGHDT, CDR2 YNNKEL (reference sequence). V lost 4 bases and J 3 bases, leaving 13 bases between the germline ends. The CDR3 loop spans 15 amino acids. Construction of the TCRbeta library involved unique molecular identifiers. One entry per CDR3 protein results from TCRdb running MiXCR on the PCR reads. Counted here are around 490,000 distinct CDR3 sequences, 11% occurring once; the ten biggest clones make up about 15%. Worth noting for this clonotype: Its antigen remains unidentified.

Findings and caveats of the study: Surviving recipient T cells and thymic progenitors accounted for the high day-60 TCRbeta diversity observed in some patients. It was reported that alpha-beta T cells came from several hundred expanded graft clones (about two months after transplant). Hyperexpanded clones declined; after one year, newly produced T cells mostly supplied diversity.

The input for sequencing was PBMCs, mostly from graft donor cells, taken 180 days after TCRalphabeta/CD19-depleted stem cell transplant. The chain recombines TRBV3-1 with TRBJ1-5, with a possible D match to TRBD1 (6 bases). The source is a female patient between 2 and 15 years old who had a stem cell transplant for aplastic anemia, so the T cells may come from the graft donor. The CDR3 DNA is TGTGCCAGCAGCCCGACAGGTTTGGCCAATCAGCCCCAGCATTTT. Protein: CASSPTGLANQPQHF.